These 21 T cell receptor beta chains came from one sample sequenced in a study of shared clonotypes between healthy human individuals. Data came from immunoSEQ multiplex PCR; TCRdb stores just in-frame clones and leaves some out. The table has fewer than 850,000 clones, about 78% seen once; the top ten hold roughly 1.8%. Source material: memory CD4+ T cells sorted from blood. Subset here: CD45RA-negative fraction. The receptor set was obtained from a woman younger than 45 in good health.

Many counts were recorded for this clone. The chain uses TRBV25-1 and TRBJ2-7; D is possibly TRBD2 (5 bases). With 2 bases removed from V and 0 bases from J, the gap between germline ends came to 11 bases. This CDR3 is 15 amino acids long. Germline assignment: CDR1 MGHDK and CDR2 SYGVNS. In nucleotides, the CDR3 is TGTGCCAGCAGTGAAGAGGGTGACGACTCCTACGAGCAGTACTTC. It encodes CASSEEGDDSYEQYF.

The chain combines TRBV5-4 with TRBJ2-7; D might be TRBD2 (5 bases). Germline-derived CDR1 and CDR2 are SGHNT and YYREEE (reference sequence). The CDR3 runs 13 residues. Deletions cut 0 bases from V and 3 bases from J, with 7 bases between. The CDR3 loop reads CASSLATSYEQYF. CDR3 DNA: TGTGCCAGCAGCTTGGCTACTAGCTACGAGCAGTACTTC.

This chain joins TRBV19 and TRBJ1-1; tentative D call: TRBD1 (5 bases). This CDR3 contains 14 residues. The V and J ends lost 6 bases and 2 bases respectively, with 13 bases between them. Germline V lookup: CDR1 LNHDA, CDR2 SQIVND (reference sequence). Here the CDR3 DNA reads TGTGCCAGTAGACAAATCCAGGGAAACACTGAAGCTTTCTTT. It is translated as CASRQIQGNTEAFF. Looking up the rest from reference TRBV19 and TRBJ1-1 gives the full variable domain: DGGITQSPKYLFRKEGQNVTLSCEQNLNHDAMYWYRQDPGQGLRLIYYSQIVNDFQKGDIAEGYSVSREKKESFPLTVTSAQKNPTAFYLCASRQIQGNTEAFFGQGTRLTVV.

The chain joins TRBV7-2 to TRBJ1-2; TRBD1 matches 9 bases. The CDR3 runs to 12 residues. Trimming took 5 bases from V and 9 from J; bases not matched to a gene: 4. From germline, CDR1 is SGHTA and CDR2 FQGNSA. The chain's CDR3 is CASSRDRERYTF. The CDR3 DNA reads as TGTGCCAGCAGCCGGGACAGGGAACGCTACACCTTC. Full variable domain (remainder filled in from reference TRBV7-2 and TRBJ1-2): GAGVSQSPSNKVTEKGKDVELRCDPISGHTALYWYRQSLGQGLEFLIYFQGNSAPDKSGLPSDRFSAERTGGSVSTLTIQRTQQEDSAVYLCASSRDRERYTFGSGTRLTVV.

This sequence joins TRBV7-2 and TRBJ1-3; 7 bases are a match to TRBD1. Germline CDR1 SGHTA, CDR2 FQGNSA. V shed 4 bases, J shed 4 bases, and the junction held 10 bases outside the gene matches. CDR3 length: 16 residues. The CDR3 bases are TGTGCCAGCAGCTCCGCCCCTGGGACAGCCGGAAACACCATATATTTT. Protein product: CASSSAPGTAGNTIYF.

This rearrangement joins TRBV19 to TRBJ1-5, with 9 bases fitting TRBD1. Germline CDR1 reads LNHDA; CDR2 reads SQIVND (reference sequence). The CDR3 spans 15 residues. With 7 bases clipped from V and 4 bases from J, the junction kept 8 bases outside the gene matches. The CDR3 loop reads CASTPGQGWNQPQHF. The CDR3 DNA reads as TGTGCCAGTACCCCGGGACAGGGATGGAATCAGCCCCAGCATTTT.

The CDR3 bases are TGTGCCACCAGCAGAGATCAGACTAGCGGGAGGCTTGCTGAGCAGTTCTTC. It is translated as CATSRDQTSGRLAEQFF. The chain links TRBV15 to TRBJ2-1; 13 nucleotides agree with TRBD2. The CDR3 spans 17 residues. V lost 0 bases to trimming and J lost 9 bases; unmatched junction nucleotides: 8. CDR1 and CDR2 from the germline V gene are LNHNV and YYDKDF (reference sequence).

This clone showed up just a few times. The V and J genes are TRBV11-2 and TRBJ1-1; D may be TRBD1 (5 bases). V dropped 5 bases and J dropped 4 bases, with 11 bases sitting between them. Germline CDR1 is SGHAT and CDR2 is FQNNGV. The CDR3 spans 13 residues. The CDR3 DNA follows: TGTGCCAGCAGCGCCCAGGGTATCACTGAAGCTTTCTTT. Protein product: CASSAQGITEAFF.

On this clone: Other nucleotide sequences from this sample produce the same CDR3. The rearrangement links TRBV28 to TRBJ2-1, with 7 positions matching TRBD2. This CDR3 contains 15 residues. Losses at the gene ends were 5 bases for V and 4 bases for J; bases not matched to a gene: 8. CDR1 and CDR2 (germline): MDHEN, SYDVKM. The chain's CDR3 is CASSPSGRGYNEQFF. The CDR3 bases are TGTGCCAGCAGTCCTAGCGGACGGGGGTACAATGAGCAGTTCTTC.

The rearrangement uses TRBV27 and TRBJ2-1; D possibly uses TRBD1 or TRBD2 (5 bases each). Germline lookup yields CDR1 MNHEY and CDR2 SMNVEV (reference sequence). There are 16 residues in the CDR3. V lost 1 base and J lost 0, with 10 bases in between. The CDR3 DNA reads TGTGCCAGCAGTTTATGGGGCCGGGGCTCCTACAATGAGCAGTTCTTC. Encoded protein: CASSLWGRGSYNEQFF.

This chain's CDR3 is CASRDNRGKNQPQHF. The CDR3 bases are TGTGCCAGCAGGGATAACAGGGGTAAGAATCAGCCCCAGCATTTT. This sequence joins TRBV28 and TRBJ1-5; 7 bases map to TRBD1. The V and J ends lost 6 bases and 4 bases, in that order; junction bases with no gene match: 9. Germline assignment: CDR1 MDHEN and CDR2 SYDVKM. The CDR3 length is 15 residues.

The CDR3 here is CASRLAGGVSYNEQFF. DNA of the CDR3: TGCGCCAGCAGACTAGCGGGAGGCGTTTCCTACAATGAGCAGTTCTTC. The chain carries TRBV5-1 and TRBJ2-1; 12 positions match TRBD2. In germline, CDR1 is SGHRS, CDR2 YFSETQ. Trimming removed 5 bases from V and 1 base from J; junction bases left unmatched: 4. The CDR3 extends over 16 amino acids.

In its sample, this clone was seen a few times. This chain connects TRBV28 to TRBJ1-3; D is perhaps TRBD1 (6 bases). The CDR3 is 16 residues long. From germline, CDR1 is MDHEN and CDR2 SYDVKM. The germline V and J ends were trimmed by 7 bases and 0 bases, with 16 bases remaining between them. CDR3 DNA: TGTGCCAGCACCGACTCCGGGACATACTCTGGAAACACCATATATTTT. This codes for CASTDSGTYSGNTIYF. The whole variable domain, filled in from reference TRBV28 and TRBJ1-3, reads DVKVTQSSRYLVKRTGEKVFLECVQDMDHENMFWYRQDPGLGLRLIYFSYDVKMKEKGDIPEGYSVSREKKERFSLILESASTNQTSMYLCASTDSGTYSGNTIYFGEGSWLTVV.

The chain couples TRBV13 to TRBJ2-2; possible D gene TRBD2, 6 bases. V gave up 2 bases and J gave up 1 base, with 14 bases separating them. This CDR3 region has 17 residues. Germline V lookup: CDR1 PRHDT, CDR2 FYEKMQ (reference sequence). The CDR3 sequence: CASSLTPGLLNTGELFF. The CDR3 DNA reads as TGTGCCAGCAGCTTAACCCCGGGACTCTTGAACACCGGGGAGCTGTTTTTT.

In this sample, this clone turned up once. The chain couples TRBV18 to TRBJ1-5; the D gene is possibly TRBD1 (6 bases). CDR3 length: 16 amino acids. The germline gives CDR1 KGHSH, CDR2 LQKENI. Trimming left V 2 bases short and J 2 bases short, with 13 bases between. The CDR3 loop reads CASSPNWGAGNQPQHF. The CDR3 region has the DNA TGTGCCAGCTCACCAAATTGGGGGGCCGGCAATCAGCCCCAGCATTTT.

The chain couples TRBV5-1 to TRBJ2-5; D may match TRBD1 or TRBD2 (5 bases each). Germline assignment: CDR1 SGHRS and CDR2 YFSETQ. Trimming pared 4 bases from V and 4 bases from J, leaving 20 bases between. This CDR3 has 16 residues. The chain's CDR3 is CASSAGQGVVVETQYF. As DNA, the CDR3 is TGCGCCAGCAGCGCTGGGCAGGGAGTTGTGGTAGAGACCCAGTACTTC. Full variable domain (missing parts from reference TRBV5-1 and TRBJ2-5): KAGVTQTPRYLIKTRGQQVTLSCSPISGHRSVSWYQQTPGQGLQFLFEYFSETQRNKGNFPGRFSGRQFSNSRSEMNVSTLELGDSALYLCASSAGQGVVVETQYFGPGTRLLVL.

This chain uses TRBV2 with TRBJ2-7; D may correspond to TRBD1 or TRBD2 (5 bases each). V gave up 4 bases and J gave up 5 bases, with 12 bases separating them. Germline V gives CDR1 SNHLY, CDR2 FYNNEI. This CDR3 comprises 13 residues. CDR3 nucleotides: TGTGCCAGCAGTGTGAGGGGTTTGGACGAGCAGTACTTC. Its protein is CASSVRGLDEQYF. The whole variable domain, remainder taken from reference TRBV2 and TRBJ2-7, is EPEVTQTPSHQVTQMGQEVILRCVPISNHLYFYWYRQILGQKVEFLVSFYNNEISEKSEIFDDQFSVERPDGSNFTLKIRSTKLEDSAMYFCASSVRGLDEQYFGPGTRLTVT.

V is TRBV28 and J is TRBJ1-1; possible D gene TRBD1, 5 bases. The germline V gene has CDR1 MDHEN and CDR2 SYDVKM. The CDR3 runs 16 residues. V dropped 5 bases and J dropped 1 base, with 17 bases sitting between them. The CDR3 nucleotides read TGTGCCAGCAGTCGCCCCCCACAGGTGAAGAACACTGAAGCTTTCTTT. This sequence encodes CASSRPPQVKNTEAFF. Supplemented by reference TRBV28 and TRBJ1-1, the full variable domain reads DVKVTQSSRYLVKRTGEKVFLECVQDMDHENMFWYRQDPGLGLRLIYFSYDVKMKEKGDIPEGYSVSREKKERFSLILESASTNQTSMYLCASSRPPQVKNTEAFFGQGTRLTVV.

V and J are TRBV6-4 and TRBJ2-1; 10 nucleotides match TRBD2. J gave up 3 bases and V 9 bases, and 14 bases lay outside the gene matches. Germline V gives CDR1 MRHNA, CDR2 SNTAGT. The CDR3 sequence is 17 residues long. The CDR3 protein is CARVDPLAGEFYNEQFF. The CDR3, as DNA: TGTGCCAGAGTGGACCCCCTAGCGGGAGAGTTCTACAATGAGCAGTTCTTC.

This chain connects TRBV6-5 to TRBJ2-5; D uncertain. This CDR3 contains 14 residues. The germline gives CDR1 MNHEY, CDR2 SVGAGI. Trimming took off 2 bases at V and 4 bases at J, with 11 bases between the two ends. The CDR3 here is CASSYGFFSETQYF. Written as DNA, the CDR3 is TGTGCCAGCAGTTACGGGTTTTTCTCAGAGACCCAGTACTTC.

V usage is TRBV15 and J usage is TRBJ2-3; TRBD1 is a possible D gene (5 bases). The length of the CDR3 is 18 residues. V was cut by 5 bases and J by 2 bases, with 23 bases left in between. The germline V gene has CDR1 LNHNV and CDR2 YYDKDF (reference sequence). The CDR3 DNA follows: TGTGCCACCAGCCGGTCCCGGGTTCAGGGTCAATTCACAGATACGCAGTATTTT. This encodes CATSRSRVQGQFTDTQYF.